These 23 T cell receptor beta chains came from one sample sequenced in a study of shared T cell receptors in the human thymus. Generated by immunoSEQ multiplex PCR, the TCRdb table keeps only in-frame clones and is missing some. The data hold 640,000 or so clones, with over 75% observed a single time. The same data also contributed to another study, on human thymus T cells.

The sample comprised thymocytes. The source is a boy younger than two with a congenital heart defect.

The rearrangement links TRBV7-9 to TRBJ1-5, with D perhaps matching TRBD1 (6 bases). Germline CDR1 reads SEHNR; CDR2 reads FQNEAQ (reference sequence). Trimming pared 5 bases from V and 7 bases from J, leaving 18 bases between. This CDR3 comprises 15 residues. The CDR3 sequence is CASSPSQGGRQPQHF. The CDR3 DNA reads as TGTGCCAGCAGCCCTTCACAAGGGGGAAGGCAGCCCCAGCATTTT.

The gene calls are TRBV2 and TRBJ2-1, with TRBD2 matching over 10 bases. CDR3 length: 15 amino acids. The trim removed 2 bases at V and 6 bases at J, leaving 4 bases unmatched. The germline V gene has CDR1 SNHLY and CDR2 FYNNEI. The CDR3, as DNA: TGTGCCAGCAGTGAATTTGGACTAGCGGTCAATGAGCAGTTCTTC. Amino acid sequence: CASSEFGLAVNEQFF.

The gene calls are TRBV11-2 and TRBJ2-3; 12 nucleotides match TRBD2. The length of the CDR3 is 16 residues. J was trimmed by 5 bases and V by 3 bases; bases with no gene match: 6. In germline, CDR1 is SGHAT, CDR2 FQNNGV. In nucleotides, the CDR3 is TGTGCCAGCAGCTTCCCACTAGCGGGGGGAAGAGATACGCAGTATTTT. Amino acid sequence: CASSFPLAGGRDTQYF.

This chain links TRBV9 with TRBJ2-6; D unclear. The germline gives CDR1 SGDLS, CDR2 YYNGEE. V dropped 0 bases and J dropped 0 bases, with 10 bases sitting between them. The CDR3 length is 17 residues. CDR3 DNA sequence: TGTGCCAGCAGCGTAGACCCAGGTTTCTCTGGGGCCAACGTCCTGACTTTC. It encodes CASSVDPGFSGANVLTF.

CDR3 residues: CASSLVKQGGTEAFF. As DNA, the CDR3 is TGTGCCAGCAGCTTAGTAAAACAGGGTGGCACTGAAGCTTTCTTT. The rearrangement uses TRBV7-9 and TRBJ1-1, with a possible D match to TRBD1 (6 bases). The germline V gene encodes CDR1 SEHNR and CDR2 FQNEAQ (reference sequence). V gave up 1 base and J gave up 4 bases, with 13 bases separating them. CDR3 length: 15 amino acids.

The J gene is TRBJ1-5, the V gene TRBV28, with D unresolved. The CDR3 covers 13 residues. Deletions cut 10 bases from V and 2 bases from J, with 12 bases between. The germline CDR1 and CDR2 sequences are MDHEN and SYDVKM. The CDR3 is CATQKEGNQPQHF. CDR3 in DNA: TGTGCCACCCAAAAGGAGGGCAATCAGCCCCAGCATTTT. The whole variable domain, remainder taken from reference TRBV28 and TRBJ1-5, is DVKVTQSSRYLVKRTGEKVFLECVQDMDHENMFWYRQDPGLGLRLIYFSYDVKMKEKGDIPEGYSVSREKKERFSLILESASTNQTSMYLCATQKEGNQPQHFGDGTRLSIL.

V is TRBV29-1 and J is TRBJ2-5, with D perhaps TRBD2 (6 bases). This CDR3 region has 12 residues. CDR1 and CDR2 from the germline V gene are SQVTM and ANQGSEA. Trimming removed 8 bases at V and 4 bases at J, with 14 bases between. CDR3 in DNA: TGCAGCACCCAAGGACTAAGAGAGACCCAGTACTTC. Translation gives CSTQGLRETQYF.

The V gene is TRBV9, the J gene TRBJ2-1; 8 nucleotides line up with TRBD2. With 2 bases clipped from V and 2 bases from J, the junction kept 9 bases outside the gene matches. The V gene's germline CDR1 is SGDLS and CDR2 YYNGEE. The CDR3 extends over 17 amino acids. In DNA form, the CDR3 reads TGTGCCAGCAGCGTCTTAGACGGGGGGGCCGCCTACAATGAGCAGTTCTTC. This gives the protein CASSVLDGGAAYNEQFF.

V gene TRBV4-2 combines with J gene TRBJ2-7; 7 positions agree with TRBD1. The CDR3 is 14 residues long. Germline V gene data show CDR1 as LGHNA and CDR2 as YNFKEQ. V lost 4 bases, J lost 2 bases, and 5 bases stayed unmatched. This CDR3 is CASSPRTGTYEQYF. CDR3 bases: TGTGCCAGCAGCCCCCGGACAGGCACCTACGAGCAGTACTTC.

The gene calls are TRBV4-1 and TRBJ2-7; 9 bases align to TRBD2. The CDR3 is 15 amino acids. Germline-derived CDR1 and CDR2 are MGHRA and YSYEKL. Germline trimming cut 4 bases from V and 2 bases from J; bases unmatched to any gene: 6. The CDR3: CASSPTSGPTYEQYF. The CDR3, as DNA: TGCGCCAGCAGCCCCACTAGCGGGCCCACCTACGAGCAGTACTTC.

The genes are TRBV27 and TRBJ1-5; 7 nucleotides line up with TRBD1. The germline gives CDR1 MNHEY, CDR2 SMNVEV (reference sequence). V shed 5 bases and J 2 bases; nucleotides not matched to a gene: 3. The CDR3 runs 14 residues. The CDR3 nucleotides are TGTGCCAGCAGTAGACAGGGAGGCAATCAGCCCCAGCATTTT. Translated: CASSRQGGNQPQHF.

This clone was counted a few times. In nucleotides, the CDR3 is TGTGCCAGCAGCACGAGACAGGGTGGCCTCTACGAGCAGTACTTC. This translates into CASSTRQGGLYEQYF. The rearrangement uses TRBV6-1 and TRBJ2-7; 7 bases are shared with TRBD1. The V segment lost 6 bases and the J segment 3 bases; nucleotides outside the gene matches: 11. Germline values: CDR1 MNHNS, CDR2 SASEGT. The CDR3 is 15 amino acids.

The chain uses TRBV29-1 and TRBJ2-5; D might be TRBD1 (5 bases). The J call is uncertain, as TRBJ2-7 better fits the DNA end. CDR1 SQVTM and CDR2 ANQGSEA come from the germline V gene. This CDR3 spans 11 amino acids. The CDR3 spells CSVIRVGEQYF. The DNA for the CDR3 is TGCAGCGTTATCAGGGTGGGCGAGCAGTACTTC.

This clone was recorded a few times. The rearrangement joins TRBV29-1 to TRBJ1-4; D ambiguous. Trimming removed 2 bases at V and 9 bases at J, with 16 bases between. From germline, CDR1 is SQVTM and CDR2 ANQGSEA. CDR3 length equals 14 residues. The CDR3 coding sequence is TGCAGCGTTGAATCTCCCCGGCCGAGGAAAAAACTGTTTTTT. Its translation is CSVESPRPRKKLFF.

The chain recombines TRBV7-8 with TRBJ2-3, with 7 positions matching TRBD1. V gave up 4 bases and J gave up 3 bases; unmatched junction bases: 7. The CDR3 runs 15 residues. Per the germline V gene, CDR1 is SGHVS and CDR2 is FQNEAQ. The CDR3: CASSSTGLGTDTQYF. CDR3 nucleotide sequence: TGTGCCAGCAGCTCGACAGGGTTGGGAACAGATACGCAGTATTTT.

This chain links TRBV13 with TRBJ2-1; D unclear. Trimming took off 5 bases at V and 7 bases at J, with 12 bases between the two ends. This CDR3 region has 13 residues. Germline lookup yields CDR1 PRHDT and CDR2 FYEKMQ (reference sequence). CDR3 region: CASSVTPYNEQFF. CDR3 bases: TGTGCCAGCAGCGTGACTCCATATAATGAGCAGTTCTTC. The whole variable domain, filled in from reference TRBV13 and TRBJ2-1, reads AAGVIQSPRHLIKEKRETATLKCYPIPRHDTVYWYQQGPGQDPQFLISFYEKMQSDKGSIPDRFSAQQFSDYHSELNMSSLELGDSALYFCASSVTPYNEQFFGPGTRLTVL.

The V and J genes are TRBV2 and TRBJ2-7; D is unresolved. This CDR3 is built from 13 residues. Per the germline V gene, CDR1 is SNHLY and CDR2 is FYNNEI. Deletions cut 7 bases from V and 1 base from J, with 11 bases between. CDR3 in amino acids: CASTFTDSYEQYF. In nucleotides, the CDR3 is TGTGCCAGCACTTTTACAGATTCCTACGAGCAGTACTTC.

The gene calls are TRBV4-1 and TRBJ2-5; 15 bases align to TRBD2. This CDR3 has 19 amino acids. The J segment lost 5 bases and the V segment lost 0 bases, leaving 10 bases of the junction unmatched. CDR1 and CDR2 (germline): MGHRA, YSYEKL. The CDR3 reads CASSQDGRTSGGAGETQYF. The CDR3 DNA reads as TGCGCCAGCAGCCAAGATGGGAGGACTAGCGGGGGGGCCGGGGAGACCCAGTACTTC.

J is TRBJ2-4 and V is TRBV7-2, with D maybe TRBD2 (5 bases). The CDR3 is made up of 15 amino acids. The germline V gene has CDR1 SGHTA and CDR2 FQGNSA. V lost 2 bases and J 8 bases, leaving 16 bases between the germline ends. CDR3 bases: TGTGCCAGCAGCTTAATTAGTAGCGCCACAGACATTCAGTACTTC. This translates into CASSLISSATDIQYF.

The V call is TRBV18, the J call TRBJ1-3; 8 nucleotides agree with TRBD1. The CDR3 has 17 residues. Per the germline V gene, CDR1 is KGHSH and CDR2 is LQKENI. V trimming: 2 bases; J trimming: 1 base; junction bases outside the gene matches: 7. The CDR3 region has the DNA TGTGCCAGCTCACCAACCGGACAGGGAGCATCTGGAAACACCATATATTTT. This gives the protein CASSPTGQGASGNTIYF.

The genes are TRBV6-5 and TRBJ2-2; 8 bases agree with TRBD2. CDR1 is MNHEY and CDR2 is SVGAGI in the germline V gene. J gave up 7 bases and V 2 bases, and 9 bases lay outside the gene matches. This CDR3 region has 16 residues. The CDR3 protein is CASSYKSGRFGGELFF. CDR3 nucleotides: TGTGCCAGCAGTTACAAGAGCGGGAGATTTGGCGGGGAGCTGTTTTTT.

This chain joins TRBV18 and TRBJ2-3, with no clear D. CDR3 length: 13 residues. Germline V gene data show CDR1 as KGHSH and CDR2 as LQKENI. V dropped 3 bases and J dropped 3 bases, with 7 bases sitting between them. The CDR3 DNA sequence: TGTGCCAGCTCACCGCCAGGAACAGATACGCAGTATTTT. It yields the protein CASSPPGTDTQYF. Looking up the rest from reference TRBV18 and TRBJ2-3 gives the full variable domain: NAGVMQNPRHLVRRRGQEARLRCSPMKGHSHVYWYRQLPEEGLKFMVYLQKENIIDESGMPKERFSAEFPKEGPSILRIQQVVRGDSAAYFCASSPPGTDTQYFGPGTRLTVL.

There are a few counts of this clone. This sequence joins TRBV9 and TRBJ2-5; TRBD1 might be the D (5 bases). Germline assignment: CDR1 SGDLS and CDR2 YYNGEE. V lost 0 bases to trimming and J lost 2 bases, with 5 bases between them. The length of the CDR3 is 13 residues. DNA for the CDR3: TGTGCCAGCAGCGTAGGACAGCAAGAGACCCAGTACTTC. Protein sequence: CASSVGQQETQYF.